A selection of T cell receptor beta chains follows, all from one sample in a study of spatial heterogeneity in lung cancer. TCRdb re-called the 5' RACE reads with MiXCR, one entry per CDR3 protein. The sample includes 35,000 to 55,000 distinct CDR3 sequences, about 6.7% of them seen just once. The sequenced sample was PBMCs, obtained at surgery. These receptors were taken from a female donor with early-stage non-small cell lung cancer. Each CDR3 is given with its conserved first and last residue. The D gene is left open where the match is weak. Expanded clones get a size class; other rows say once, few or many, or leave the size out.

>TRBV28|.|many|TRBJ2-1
CASSLQWGGLKQFF
TGTGCCAGCAGTTTACAATGGGGCGGACTAAAGCAGTTCTTC
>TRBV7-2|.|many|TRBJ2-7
CASSPQFVAYEQYF
TGTGCCAGCAGCCCGCAGTTCGTGGCCTACGAGCAGTACTTC
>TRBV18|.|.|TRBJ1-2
CASSPPSQIYGYTF
TGTGCCAGCTCACCACCCTCACAGATCTATGGCTACACCTTC
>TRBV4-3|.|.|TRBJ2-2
CASSPSDSTGELFF
TGCGCCAGCAGCCCCTCAGACAGTACCGGGGAGCTGTTTTTT
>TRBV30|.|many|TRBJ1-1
CAWSGFLPRNTEAFF
TGTGCCTGGAGTGGATTCCTTCCAAGGAACACTGAAGCTTTCTTT
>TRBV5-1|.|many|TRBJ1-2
CASSFDAATSYNYGYTF
TGCGCCAGCAGCTTTGATGCAGCTACTTCCTACAACTATGGCTACACCTTC
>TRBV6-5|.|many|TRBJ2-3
CASRSPGADTQYF
TGTGCCAGCAGATCTCCCGGGGCAGATACGCAGTATTTT
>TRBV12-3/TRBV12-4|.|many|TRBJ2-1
CASRNRDTYNEQFF
TGTGCCAGCAGGAACAGGGACACCTACAATGAGCAGTTCTTC
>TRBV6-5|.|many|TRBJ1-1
CASRRQSEAFF
TGTGCCAGCAGACGACAGTCTGAAGCTTTCTTT
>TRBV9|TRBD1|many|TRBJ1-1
CASSPWTGGGTEAFF
TGTGCCAGCAGCCCTTGGACAGGGGGAGGTACTGAAGCTTTCTTT
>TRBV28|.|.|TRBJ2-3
CASSIRYTQYF
TGTGCCAGCAGTATTCGCTATACGCAGTATTTT
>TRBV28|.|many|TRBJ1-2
CASSFGLRGEDYGYTF
TGTGCCAGCAGTTTTGGCCTAAGGGGCGAAGACTATGGCTACACCTTC
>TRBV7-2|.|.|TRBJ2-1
CASSLIIVYNEQFF
TGTGCCAGCAGCTTAATCATAGTCTACAATGAGCAGTTCTTC